This TCR beta chain was identified during a study of response to subunit inactivated influenza vaccine. TCRdb passed the RT-PCR reads through MiXCR, listing each CDR3 protein once. The sample includes under 800,000 distinct CDR3 sequences, approximately 14% of them seen just once. Per the germline V gene, CDR1 is SGHDT and CDR2 is YYEEEE. The CDR3 totals 16 residues. Trimming removed 3 bases from V and 0 bases from J, with 13 bases in between. V usage is TRBV5-6 and J usage is TRBJ2-1; the D gene is possibly TRBD1 (6 bases). The origin of this receptor is a man in his forties or fifties who received an inactivated influenza vaccine. Sequences were derived from PBMCs from blood, sampled roughly 15 days before vaccination. As DNA, the CDR3 is TGTGCCAGCAGCTGGGACATACCAAGCTCCTACAATGAGCAGTTCTTC. The encoded protein is CASSWDIPSSYNEQFF.